This T cell receptor (beta chain) was observed in a study of blood T cell repertoires in COVID-19. CDR1 and CDR2 from the germline V gene are GTSNPN and SVGIG (reference sequence). This CDR3 region has 12 residues. Trimming removed 3 bases at V and 8 bases at J, with 10 bases between. Assay used: immunoSEQ multiplex PCR; TCRdb lists only in-frame clones, some missing. This sample has roughly 250,000 clones; around 80% occur once, and the top ten carry about 1.9%. The sequence came from a woman older than 75 with acute or convalescent COVID-19. Sequenced material: peripheral blood. The genes are TRBV30 and TRBJ1-4, with a weak D call TRBD1 (5 bases). The CDR3 DNA reads as TGTGCCTGGAGCTCTACAGGCGAAAAACTGTTTTTT. Translation: CAWSSTGEKLFF.